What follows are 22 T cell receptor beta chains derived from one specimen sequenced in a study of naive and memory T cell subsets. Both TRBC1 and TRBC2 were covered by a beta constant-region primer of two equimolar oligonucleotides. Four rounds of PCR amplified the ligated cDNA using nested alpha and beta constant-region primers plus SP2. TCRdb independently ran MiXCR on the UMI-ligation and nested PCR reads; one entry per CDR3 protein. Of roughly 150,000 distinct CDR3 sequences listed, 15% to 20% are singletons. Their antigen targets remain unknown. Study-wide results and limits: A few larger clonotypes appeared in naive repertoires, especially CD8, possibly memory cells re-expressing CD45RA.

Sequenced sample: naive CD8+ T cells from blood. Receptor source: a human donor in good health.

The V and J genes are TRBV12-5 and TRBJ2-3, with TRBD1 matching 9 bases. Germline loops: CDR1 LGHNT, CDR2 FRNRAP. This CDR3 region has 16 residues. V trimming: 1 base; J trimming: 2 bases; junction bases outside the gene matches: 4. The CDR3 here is CASGLGTGGATDTQYF. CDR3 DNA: TGTGCTAGTGGTTTGGGTACAGGGGGCGCCACAGATACGCAGTATTTT.

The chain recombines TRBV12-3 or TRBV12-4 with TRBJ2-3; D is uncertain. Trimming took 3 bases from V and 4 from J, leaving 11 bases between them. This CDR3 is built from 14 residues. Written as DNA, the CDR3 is TGTGCCAGCAGTTTGGTAGGCCCTGCAGATACGCAGTATTTT. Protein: CASSLVGPADTQYF.

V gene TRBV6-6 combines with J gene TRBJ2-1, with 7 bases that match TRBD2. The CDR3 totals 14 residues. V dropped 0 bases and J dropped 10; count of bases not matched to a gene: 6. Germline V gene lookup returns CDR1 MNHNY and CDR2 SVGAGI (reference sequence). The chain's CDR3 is CASSYSTWEGEQFF. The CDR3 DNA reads TGTGCCAGCAGTTACTCGACGTGGGAGGGGGAGCAGTTCTTC.

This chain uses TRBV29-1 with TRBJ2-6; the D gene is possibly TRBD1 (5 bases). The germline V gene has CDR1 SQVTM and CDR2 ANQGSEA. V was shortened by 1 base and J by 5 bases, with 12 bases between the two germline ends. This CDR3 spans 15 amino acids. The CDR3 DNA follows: TGCAGCGTTGAAGCAAGCCAGGGTAGGGCCAACGTCCTGACTTTC. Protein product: CSVEASQGRANVLTF.

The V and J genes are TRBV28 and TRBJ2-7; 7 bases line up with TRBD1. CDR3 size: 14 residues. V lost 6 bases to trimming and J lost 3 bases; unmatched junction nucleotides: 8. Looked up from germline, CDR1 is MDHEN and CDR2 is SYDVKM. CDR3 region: CASSETGLGYEQYF. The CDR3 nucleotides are TGTGCCAGCAGCGAGACAGGGCTAGGCTACGAGCAGTACTTC.

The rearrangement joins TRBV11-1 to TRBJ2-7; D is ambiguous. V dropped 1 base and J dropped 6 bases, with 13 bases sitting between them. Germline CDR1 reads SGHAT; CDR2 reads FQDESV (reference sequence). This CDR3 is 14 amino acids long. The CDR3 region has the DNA TGTGCCAGCAGCTTAGACCTGGGTGCAGGCGAGCAGTACTTC. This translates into CASSLDLGAGEQYF.

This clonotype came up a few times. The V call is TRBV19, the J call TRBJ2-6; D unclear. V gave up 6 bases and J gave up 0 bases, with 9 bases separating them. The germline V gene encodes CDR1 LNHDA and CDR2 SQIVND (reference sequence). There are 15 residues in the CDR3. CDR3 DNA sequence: TGTGCCAGTAGCCTACAAGACTCTGGGGCCAACGTCCTGACTTTC. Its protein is CASSLQDSGANVLTF.

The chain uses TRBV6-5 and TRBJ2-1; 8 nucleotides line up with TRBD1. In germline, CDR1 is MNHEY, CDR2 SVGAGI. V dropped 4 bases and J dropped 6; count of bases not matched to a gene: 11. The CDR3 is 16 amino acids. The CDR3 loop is CASSLRQGTGLNEQFF. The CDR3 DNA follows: TGTGCCAGCAGTTTAAGACAGGGGACTGGCCTCAATGAGCAGTTCTTC.

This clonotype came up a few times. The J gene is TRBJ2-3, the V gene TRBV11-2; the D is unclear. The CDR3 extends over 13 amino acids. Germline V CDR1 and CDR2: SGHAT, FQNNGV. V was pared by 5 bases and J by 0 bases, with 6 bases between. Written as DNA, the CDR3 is TGTGCCAGCAGCCCTCCTAGCACAGATACGCAGTATTTT. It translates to CASSPPSTDTQYF.

CDR3 protein: CATSSSILASYEQYF. The CDR3 DNA is TGTGCCACCAGCAGCTCCATCCTGGCTTCCTACGAGCAGTACTTC. The chain joins TRBV15 to TRBJ2-7; no clear D. This CDR3 is 15 amino acids long. Germline-derived CDR1 and CDR2 are LNHNV and YYDKDF (reference sequence). Trimming took off 3 bases at V and 1 base at J, with 13 bases between the two ends.

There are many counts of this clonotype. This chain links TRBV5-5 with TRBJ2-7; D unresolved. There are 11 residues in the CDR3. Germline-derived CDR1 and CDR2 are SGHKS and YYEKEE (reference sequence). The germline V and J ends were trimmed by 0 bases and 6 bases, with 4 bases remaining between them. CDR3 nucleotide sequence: TGTGCCAGCAGCTTGGGGGCCGAGCAGTACTTC. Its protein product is CASSLGAEQYF.

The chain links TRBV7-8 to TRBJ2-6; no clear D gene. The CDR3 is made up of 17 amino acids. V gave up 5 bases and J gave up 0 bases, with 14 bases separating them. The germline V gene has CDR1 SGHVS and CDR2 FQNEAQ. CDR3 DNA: TGTGCCAGCAGCCTAGAAAGTTTGGCCTCTGGGGCCAACGTCCTGACTTTC. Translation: CASSLESLASGANVLTF.

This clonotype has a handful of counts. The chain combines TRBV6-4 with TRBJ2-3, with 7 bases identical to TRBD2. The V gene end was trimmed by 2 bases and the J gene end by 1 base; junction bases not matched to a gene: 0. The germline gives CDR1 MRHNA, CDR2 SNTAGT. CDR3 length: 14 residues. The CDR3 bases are TGTGCCAGCAGTGACGCGGGAGGCACAGATACGCAGTATTTT. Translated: CASSDAGGTDTQYF.

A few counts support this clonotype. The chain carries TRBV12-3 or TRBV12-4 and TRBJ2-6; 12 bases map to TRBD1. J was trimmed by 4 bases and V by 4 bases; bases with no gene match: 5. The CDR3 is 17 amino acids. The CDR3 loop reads CASSSGQGALGANVLTF. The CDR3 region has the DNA TGTGCCAGCAGTTCGGGACAGGGGGCGCTCGGGGCCAACGTCCTGACTTTC.

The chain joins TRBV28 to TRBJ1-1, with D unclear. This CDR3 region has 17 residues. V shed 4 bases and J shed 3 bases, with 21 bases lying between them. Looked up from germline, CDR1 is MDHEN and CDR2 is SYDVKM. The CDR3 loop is CASSSIPTWAGDTEAFF. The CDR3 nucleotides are TGTGCCAGCAGTTCCATACCCACGTGGGCTGGGGACACTGAAGCTTTCTTT.

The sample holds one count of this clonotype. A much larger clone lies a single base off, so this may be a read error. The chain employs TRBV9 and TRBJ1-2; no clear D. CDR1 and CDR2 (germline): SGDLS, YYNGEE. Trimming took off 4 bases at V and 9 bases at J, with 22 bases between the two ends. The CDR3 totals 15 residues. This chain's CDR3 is CASSTEGPPLYSYTF. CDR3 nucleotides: TGTGCCAGCAGCACCGAAGGGCCACCCCTATATAGCTACACCTTC.

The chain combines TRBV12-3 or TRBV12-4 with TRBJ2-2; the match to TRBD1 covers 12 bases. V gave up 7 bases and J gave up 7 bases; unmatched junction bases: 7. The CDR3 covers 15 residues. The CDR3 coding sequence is TGTGCCAGCACCGCCGGGACAGGGGGCTTCGGGGAGCTGTTTTTT. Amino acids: CASTAGTGGFGELFF.

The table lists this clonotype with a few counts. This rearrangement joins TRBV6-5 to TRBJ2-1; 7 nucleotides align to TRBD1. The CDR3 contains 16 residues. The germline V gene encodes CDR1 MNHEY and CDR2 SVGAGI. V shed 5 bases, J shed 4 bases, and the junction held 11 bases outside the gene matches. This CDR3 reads CASSTEPGQLYNEQFF. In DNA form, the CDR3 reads TGTGCCAGCAGTACTGAACCGGGACAGCTTTACAATGAGCAGTTCTTC.

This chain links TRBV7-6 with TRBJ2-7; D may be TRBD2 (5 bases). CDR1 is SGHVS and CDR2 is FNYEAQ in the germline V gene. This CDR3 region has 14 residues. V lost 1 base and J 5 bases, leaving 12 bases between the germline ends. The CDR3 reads CASSLDGELNEQYF. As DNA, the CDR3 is TGTGCCAGCAGCTTAGATGGGGAGCTGAACGAGCAGTACTTC. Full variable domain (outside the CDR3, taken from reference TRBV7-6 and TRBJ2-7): GAGVSQSPRYKVTKRGQDVALRCDPISGHVSLYWYRQALGQGPEFLTYFNYEAQQDKSGLPNDRFSAERPEGSISTLTIQRTEQRDSAMYRCASSLDGELNEQYFGPGTRLTVT.

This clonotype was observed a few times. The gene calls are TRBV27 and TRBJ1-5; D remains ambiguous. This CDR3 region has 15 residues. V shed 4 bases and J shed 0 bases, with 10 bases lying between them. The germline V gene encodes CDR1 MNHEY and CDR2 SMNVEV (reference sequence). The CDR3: CASSSRTYSNQPQHF. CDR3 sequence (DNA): TGTGCCAGCAGTTCCAGAACATATAGCAATCAGCCCCAGCATTTT.

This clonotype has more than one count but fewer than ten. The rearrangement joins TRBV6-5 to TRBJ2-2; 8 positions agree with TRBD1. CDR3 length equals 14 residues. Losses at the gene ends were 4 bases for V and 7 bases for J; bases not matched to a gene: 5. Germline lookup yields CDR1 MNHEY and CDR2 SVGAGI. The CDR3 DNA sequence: TGTGCCAGCAGTTCGGGACAGGCGATCGGGGAGCTGTTTTTT. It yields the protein CASSSGQAIGELFF.

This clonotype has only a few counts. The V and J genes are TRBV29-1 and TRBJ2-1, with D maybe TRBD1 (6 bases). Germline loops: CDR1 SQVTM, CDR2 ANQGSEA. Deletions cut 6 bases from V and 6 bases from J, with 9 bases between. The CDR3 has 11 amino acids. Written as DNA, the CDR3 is TGCAGCGTCACAGGGCTCAATGAGCAGTTCTTC. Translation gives CSVTGLNEQFF.